Given below is one TCR beta chain in context. What it binds is not known. Terminally differentiated effector memory CD45RA+ cells were left out of the naive CD8 fraction, which was CD45RO-negative and positively selected for CCR7. The V gene's germline CDR1 is MNHNS and CDR2 SASEGT. CDR3 length equals 16 residues. The ends were cut back, 3 bases at V and 3 bases at J, with 18 bases in the middle. Sequencing used immunoSEQ multiplex PCR; TCRdb keeps in-frame clones, though not all of them. The sample carries some 2.1 million clones, 85% to 95% recorded once. This sample is drawn from a study of shared clonotypes between healthy human individuals. Study background: Serving as donors were a couple of women and a few men, whose ages spanned 18 to 49. Broader study findings: Sharing across a few donors was seen in 4% to 5% of naive CD4 clonotypes.

V gene TRBV6-1 combines with J gene TRBJ2-7; D might be TRBD2 (6 bases). The clonotype was recovered from a man younger than 35 in good health. The material sequenced was naive CD8+ T cells sorted from blood. The CDR3 DNA is TGTGCCAGCAGTGAGCTTGCGGGAAACACCCGCTACGAGCAGTACTTC. Translating it yields CASSELAGNTRYEQYF.